The 21 T cell receptor beta chains below were found in one sample sequenced in a study of glioma-infiltrating T cells after dendritic cell vaccination. The time point is: after dendritic cell vaccination, including at tumor progression/relapse. The assay was immunoSEQ multiplex PCR, and TCRdb's table has in-frame clones only and misses some. The profile shows tens of thousands of clones, roughly 85% of them singletons. The specimen comprised blood, sampled after dendritic cell vaccination. The receptors were gathered from a human donor with glioblastoma.

This chain links TRBV5-1 with TRBJ1-1; D may be TRBD1 (6 bases). The CDR3 covers 15 residues. V was shortened by 5 bases and J by 5 bases, with 19 bases between the two germline ends. CDR1 is SGHRS, CDR2 YFSETQ, per germline. This CDR3 reads CASRESTGGRTEAFF. The CDR3 DNA follows: TGCGCCAGCAGGGAATCGACTGGGGGCCGGACTGAAGCTTTCTTT.

This clone was seen a single time. The chain couples TRBV5-6 to TRBJ2-1; the D gene is possibly TRBD2 (5 bases). CDR3 length: 16 residues. The V and J ends lost 3 bases and 3 bases respectively, with 16 bases between them. Germline CDR1 is SGHDT and CDR2 is YYEEEE. CDR3 protein: CASSSIAYGNYNEQFF. The CDR3 coding sequence is TGTGCCAGCAGCTCGATAGCGTACGGAAACTACAATGAGCAGTTCTTC.

The chain combines TRBV6-5 with TRBJ1-5; weak D call: TRBD1 (5 bases). The length of the CDR3 is 15 residues. CDR1 and CDR2 from the germline V gene are MNHEY and SVGAGI. V was cut by 6 bases and J by 0 bases, with 12 bases left in between. The CDR3 here is CASRTDLYSNQPQHF. Written as DNA, the CDR3 is TGTGCCAGCAGGACAGACCTTTATAGCAATCAGCCCCAGCATTTT.

V is TRBV15 and J is TRBJ1-2, with D maybe TRBD1 (5 bases). This CDR3 region has 12 residues. Germline V gene data show CDR1 as LNHNV and CDR2 as YYDKDF (reference sequence). The V gene lost 0 bases and the J gene lost 14 bases, with 13 bases spanning the gap. The CDR3 DNA is TGTGCCACCAGCAGAGATCACGGGGGGGTGACCTTC. Its protein is CATSRDHGGVTF. Full variable domain (remainder filled in from reference TRBV15 and TRBJ1-2): DAMVIQNPRYQVTQFGKPVTLSCSQTLNHNVMYWYQQKSSQAPKLLFHYYDKDFNNEADTPDNFQSRRPNTSFCFLDIRSPGLGDTAMYLCATSRDHGGVTFGSGTRLTVV.

This chain uses TRBV7-9 with TRBJ2-5; 7 bases are shared with TRBD1. Losses at the gene ends were 1 base for V and 4 bases for J; bases not matched to a gene: 3. This CDR3 has 14 amino acids. Germline-derived CDR1 and CDR2 are SEHNR and FQNEAQ (reference sequence). The CDR3 DNA reads as TGTGCCAGCAGCTTAGAAGGGGGCGGAGAGACCCAGTACTTC. The encoded protein is CASSLEGGGETQYF.

The chain has TRBV13 and TRBJ1-1; unclear D gene. Trimming pared 0 bases from V and 5 bases from J, leaving 10 bases between. There are 14 residues in the CDR3. Germline CDR1 is PRHDT and CDR2 is FYEKMQ (reference sequence). The CDR3 nucleotides are TGTGCCAGCAGCTTAGGCCTTGGGAGGACTGAAGCTTTCTTT. Residues: CASSLGLGRTEAFF.

The genes are TRBV5-6 and TRBJ1-4; unclear D gene. V lost 2 bases, J lost 4 bases, and 12 bases lay in between. The CDR3 contains 15 residues. Germline V gene sequence: CDR1 SGHDT, CDR2 YYEEEE. The CDR3 sequence is CASSFRVSLNEKLFF. In DNA, the CDR3 is TGTGCCAGCAGCTTCCGCGTGAGTCTTAATGAAAAACTGTTTTTT.

This chain links TRBV18 with TRBJ2-3; 10 positions agree with TRBD1. The CDR3 runs to 16 residues. The germline gives CDR1 KGHSH, CDR2 LQKENI. Trimming removed 3 bases from V and 4 bases from J; junction bases left unmatched: 7. The CDR3 nucleotides are TGTGCCAGCTCACCCACTAGGGACAGGGGAGCAGATACGCAGTATTTT. It codes for CASSPTRDRGADTQYF.

The V call is TRBV9, the J call TRBJ2-5, with D tentatively TRBD1 (6 bases). Between the trimmed V and J ends, which lost 4 bases and 5 bases, there was a span of 21 bases. The CDR3 is 16 amino acids. Germline V gene data show CDR1 as SGDLS and CDR2 as YYNGEE. CDR3 bases: TGTGCCAGCAGCCTCCGGGACAAGAGCTCGGGGGAGACCCAGTACTTC. It specifies CASSLRDKSSGETQYF.

V gene TRBV6-1 combines with J gene TRBJ1-1, with D perhaps TRBD1 (6 bases). V lost 4 bases and J lost 5, with 14 bases in between. The germline CDR1 and CDR2 sequences are MNHNS and SASEGT. This CDR3 is 14 amino acids long. The CDR3 nucleotides read TGTGCCAGCAGTGTCCGGGGGGCAGGGACTGAAGCTTTCTTT. Amino acids: CASSVRGAGTEAFF.

This sequence joins TRBV11-2 and TRBJ2-2; unclear D gene. Deletions cut 0 bases from V and 7 bases from J, with 9 bases between. The length of the CDR3 is 14 residues. Looked up from germline, CDR1 is SGHAT and CDR2 is FQNNGV. The CDR3 sequence is CASSLDVRDGELFF. CDR3 nucleotide sequence: TGTGCCAGCAGCTTAGATGTAAGAGACGGGGAGCTGTTTTTT.

This clone appeared a few times. J is TRBJ2-5 and V is TRBV14, with a possible D match to TRBD1 (5 bases). The germline gives CDR1 SGHDN, CDR2 FVKESK. V was trimmed by 1 base and J by 2 bases, leaving 17 bases between them. This CDR3 comprises 17 residues. The CDR3 spells CASSQGRTTLFQETQYF. CDR3 DNA sequence: TGTGCCAGCAGCCAAGGCCGGACAACCCTTTTTCAAGAGACCCAGTACTTC.

The chain employs TRBV6-5 and TRBJ1-2; D is unclear. CDR3 length equals 15 residues. V lost 0 bases, J lost 0 bases, and 8 bases lay in between. Germline V gene data show CDR1 as MNHEY and CDR2 as SVGAGI. The CDR3 coding sequence is TGTGCCAGCAGTTACTCACTGGGAGCTAACTATGGCTACACCTTC. This encodes CASSYSLGANYGYTF.

The gene calls are TRBV1 and TRBJ1-5; the table's D gene call, TRBD1, was not cross checked with the DNA. TRBV1 is an annotated pseudogene. This CDR3 spans 16 amino acids. CDR3 nucleotide sequence: TGCACCAGCAGCCACCAATACAGGGATAGCAATCAGCCCCAGCATTTT. Translation: CTSSHQYRDSNQPQHF.

The chain links TRBV5-5 to TRBJ1-2; possible D gene TRBD1, 6 bases. The CDR3 has 16 residues. Germline V lookup: CDR1 SGHKS, CDR2 YYEKEE (reference sequence). V dropped 4 bases and J dropped 1 base, with 17 bases sitting between them. CDR3 in DNA: TGTGCCAGCAGCCCGCAGATTGCAGGGGTTAACTATGGCTACACCTTC. Translated: CASSPQIAGVNYGYTF.

V gene TRBV2 combines with J gene TRBJ2-3; D might be TRBD2 (7 bases). This CDR3 is 14 amino acids long. Germline lookup yields CDR1 SNHLY and CDR2 FYNNEI. V lost 8 bases to trimming and J lost 1 base, with 13 bases between them. The CDR3 DNA reads TGTGCCAGCCCCCGAGGGGGGGGCACAGATACGCAGTATTTT. Translating it yields CASPRGGGTDTQYF.

The V gene is TRBV2, the J gene TRBJ2-7, with 9 positions matching TRBD2. CDR1 is SNHLY, CDR2 FYNNEI, per germline. The CDR3 is 13 residues long. V lost 6 bases, J lost 4 bases, and 4 bases stayed unmatched. As DNA, the CDR3 is TGTGCCAGCAGCAATAGCGGGAGATACGAGCAGTACTTC. Its protein is CASSNSGRYEQYF.

The chain employs TRBV4-2 and TRBJ1-4; no reliable D call. The CDR3 length is 15 residues. Germline V lookup: CDR1 LGHNA, CDR2 YNFKEQ. Trimming took 0 bases from V and 8 from J, leaving 13 bases between them. CDR3 in amino acids: CASSQEGQHPEKLFF. The CDR3, as DNA: TGTGCCAGCAGCCAAGAGGGCCAGCACCCCGAAAAACTGTTTTTT.

The rearrangement uses TRBV18 and TRBJ1-4; D is possibly TRBD1 (5 bases). Germline loops: CDR1 KGHSH, CDR2 LQKENI. Trimming removed 2 bases from V and 7 bases from J, with 20 bases in between. This CDR3 contains 17 residues. CDR3 nucleotide sequence: TGTGCCAGCTCACCAGGGGGGTTCGGTACAGAAGGTGAAAAACTGTTTTTT. Protein sequence: CASSPGGFGTEGEKLFF.

This clone was counted once. The chain carries TRBV27 and TRBJ1-5, with 8 positions matching TRBD1. The CDR3 has 16 amino acids. Germline V CDR1 and CDR2: MNHEY, SMNVEV (reference sequence). V lost 6 bases and J lost 1; bases outside the gene matches: 8. This CDR3 is CASSRLDRVSNQPQHF. CDR3 in DNA: TGTGCCAGCAGCCGCCTGGACAGGGTGAGCAATCAGCCCCAGCATTTT.

The chain's CDR3 is CASSYAGEYSNQPQHF. DNA for the CDR3: TGTGCCAGCAGTTACGCGGGGGAATATAGCAATCAGCCCCAGCATTTT. The chain links TRBV6-6 to TRBJ1-5; D is perhaps TRBD1 (5 bases). The CDR3 has 16 residues. Germline assignment: CDR1 MNHNY and CDR2 SVGAGI (reference sequence). The germline V and J ends were trimmed by 2 bases and 0 bases, with 11 bases remaining between them.